This TCR beta chain emerged from a study of OX40 agonist ivuxolimab in advanced cancers. About the research overall: Aged 23 to 79 with a mean of approximately 57 years, they were under 85% male. Two patients with cutaneous melanoma and one with hepatocellular carcinoma, three in total, showed partial responses.

Germline V lookup: CDR1 SGHVS, CDR2 FQNEAQ. Trimming stripped 5 bases from V and 5 bases from J, with 15 bases between. The CDR3 loop spans 14 amino acids. Assay: immunoSEQ multiplex PCR; the TCRdb copy retains only in-frame clones and omits some. Among some 70,000 clones listed, about nine tenths were seen once. The source material was CD4+ or CD8+ T cells sorted from blood, sampled in a trial of the OX40 agonist ivuxolimab. The chain has TRBV7-8 and TRBJ2-5; a possible D gene is TRBD2 (7 bases). This TCR was sampled from an adult with an advanced solid tumor such as melanoma, head and neck, liver or kidney cancer. The CDR3 sequence is CASSGGLGGETQYF. CDR3 in DNA: TGTGCCAGCAGCGGCGGACTAGGGGGGGAGACCCAGTACTTC.